This is a list of T cell receptor beta chains from one sample in a study of T-cell memory formation after mild COVID-19. TCRdb redid the calling of the 5' RACE reads with MiXCR, one entry per CDR3 protein. The sample holds just over 400,000 distinct CDR3 sequences, around 22% seen once. Sequencing input: PBMCs or a T cell subset sorted from them (not recorded which). These receptors all stem from an adult woman who had mild COVID-19 (a few samples of this study predate the infection). Cell type and time point are not known. Each CDR3 is given with its conserved first and last residue. The order of the fields is CDR3 DNA, CDR3 protein, clone size, D gene, J gene, V gene. The D gene is left open where the match is weak. The size field is filled for only some rows; it gives once, few, many or a size class.

DNA: TGTGCCAGCAGTTTTCTTTCCCTGAATGGGCTGTTTTTT
CDR3: CASSFLSLNGLFF
size: NA
D: NA
J: TRBJ2-2
V: TRBV12-3/TRBV12-4

DNA: TGTGCCAGCAGCCCGCGGGGCAGGGGTGTTGTGGAGACCCAGTACTTC
CDR3: CASSPRGRGVVETQYF
size: few
D: NA
J: TRBJ2-5
V: TRBV7-2

DNA: TGTGCCTGGAGTGTAGGTAGCAGGCCAAACGACATTCAGTACTTC
CDR3: CAWSVGSRPNDIQYF
size: NA
D: NA
J: TRBJ2-4
V: TRBV30

DNA: TGTGCCAGCAGCGTAGGCGAGAGTAGCCCTTACGAGCAGTACTTC
CDR3: CASSVGESSPYEQYF
size: NA
D: NA
J: TRBJ2-7
V: TRBV9

DNA: TGTGCCAGCAGCCTCCGATGGGCTTATAGCAATCAGCCCCAGCATTTT
CDR3: CASSLRWAYSNQPQHF
size: NA
D: NA
J: TRBJ1-5
V: TRBV14

DNA: TGTGCCATCAGTCTCAAGGGGGACACTGAAGCTTTCTTT
CDR3: CAISLKGDTEAFF
size: few
D: NA
J: TRBJ1-1
V: TRBV10-3

DNA: TGCGCCAGCAGCCGGACAGGGGGAATGAACACTGAAGCTTTCTTT
CDR3: CASSRTGGMNTEAFF
size: NA
D: TRBD1
J: TRBJ1-1
V: TRBV5-1

DNA: TGTGCCAGCAGCTCCCGCCGGGACAGCCACAACACCATATATTTT
CDR3: CASSSRRDSHNTIYF
size: NA
D: TRBD1
J: TRBJ1-3
V: TRBV7-8

DNA: TGTGCCAGCAGCCAAGATTTGGTGGGTTCAGATACGCAGTATTTT
CDR3: CASSQDLVGSDTQYF
size: NA
D: NA
J: TRBJ2-3
V: TRBV3-1

DNA: TGTGCCAGCAGCTCTATAGGGGGGAACTACGAGCAGTACTTC
CDR3: CASSSIGGNYEQYF
size: NA
D: NA
J: TRBJ2-7
V: TRBV12-3/TRBV12-4

DNA: TGTGCCAGCAGCTTAGGTACCAGACGGGCTTTCTTT
CDR3: CASSLGTRRAFF
size: NA
D: NA
J: TRBJ1-1
V: TRBV7-9

DNA: TGTGCCAGCAGCTTCTTGCTCCCGGGAACGCACAATGAGCAGTTCTTC
CDR3: CASSFLLPGTHNEQFF
size: NA
D: NA
J: TRBJ2-1
V: TRBV7-9

DNA: TGTGCCACCTCCCTACAGGGGAACTCCTACAATGAGCAGTTCTTC
CDR3: CATSLQGNSYNEQFF
size: NA
D: TRBD1
J: TRBJ2-1
V: TRBV10-3

DNA: TGCAGTGCTATTCCCACTAGCGGTAGCACAGATACGCAGTATTTT
CDR3: CSAIPTSGSTDTQYF
size: NA
D: TRBD2
J: TRBJ2-3
V: TRBV20-1

DNA: TGTGCCAGCAGTTTCACTAGTCAGCACACCGGGGAGCTGTTTTTT
CDR3: CASSFTSQHTGELFF
size: few
D: NA
J: TRBJ2-2
V: TRBV12-3/TRBV12-4

DNA: TGTGCCAGCAGCTTAGGACGGCGGGAGAGCACAGATACGCAGTATTTT
CDR3: CASSLGRRESTDTQYF
size: few
D: TRBD2
J: TRBJ2-3
V: TRBV11-3

DNA: TGTGCCACCAGGGGCGGCAATCAGCCCCAGCATTTT
CDR3: CATRGGNQPQHF
size: NA
D: NA
J: TRBJ1-5
V: TRBV18

DNA: TGTGCCAGCAGATCCAGGGTTGACACTGAAGCTTTCTTT
CDR3: CASRSRVDTEAFF
size: NA
D: NA
J: TRBJ1-1
V: TRBV6-5

DNA: TGTGCCAGCAGCGTAGGTCGCGCCCCAACTAATGAAAAACTGTTTTTT
CDR3: CASSVGRAPTNEKLFF
size: once
D: NA
J: TRBJ1-4
V: TRBV9

DNA: TGTGCCAGCAGCCCAAACAGGGGGCATGGCTACACCTTC
CDR3: CASSPNRGHGYTF
size: few
D: TRBD1
J: TRBJ1-2
V: TRBV6-5

DNA: TGTGCCAGCAGCTTATTTCGTAGCGGGGCAGATACGCAGTATTTT
CDR3: CASSLFRSGADTQYF
size: few
D: TRBD2
J: TRBJ2-3
V: TRBV7-9

DNA: TGCAGCGCCCAGCCCGCGGGAGCAGATACGCAGTATTTT
CDR3: CSAQPAGADTQYF
size: NA
D: TRBD2
J: TRBJ2-3
V: TRBV29-1

DNA: TGTGCCAGCAGTGAAATGGGAGTAGGTGGCTACACCTTC
CDR3: CASSEMGVGGYTF
size: few
D: NA
J: TRBJ1-2
V: TRBV2

DNA: TGTGCCAGCAGAGGGACTAGCGGATACTACGAGCAGTACTTC
CDR3: CASRGTSGYYEQYF
size: NA
D: TRBD2
J: TRBJ2-7
V: TRBV25-1

DNA: TGTGCCAGCAGTTCAAAGACTAGCGGGGGACCAGATACGCAGTATTTT
CDR3: CASSSKTSGGPDTQYF
size: NA
D: TRBD2
J: TRBJ2-3
V: TRBV6-6

DNA: TGTGCCAGCAGCTTAATGCCGGACAGGGCCGGGCTCACCGGGGAGCTGTTTTTT
CDR3: CASSLMPDRAGLTGELFF
size: NA
D: TRBD1
J: TRBJ2-2
V: TRBV7-3

DNA: TGCGCCAGCAGCTCCCTCCGGGGGGATCGGGAGACCCAGTACTTC
CDR3: CASSSLRGDRETQYF
size: NA
D: TRBD2
J: TRBJ2-5
V: TRBV5-1

DNA: TGCGCCAGCAGCGCAGAACAGGGGGCCGCCTACAATGAGCAGTTCTTC
CDR3: CASSAEQGAAYNEQFF
size: NA
D: TRBD1
J: TRBJ2-1
V: TRBV5-1

DNA: TGTGCCAGCAGCTTCAGGGAGGGCACAGATACGCAGTATTTT
CDR3: CASSFREGTDTQYF
size: NA
D: NA
J: TRBJ2-3
V: TRBV5-4

DNA: TGCGCCAGCAGCATCGGACTAGCGGGGGGAGAAGAGACCCAGTACTTC
CDR3: CASSIGLAGGEETQYF
size: few
D: TRBD2
J: TRBJ2-5
V: TRBV5-1

DNA: TGTGCCAGCAGCGCGACAGGGCTCGGCTACGAGCAGTACTTC
CDR3: CASSATGLGYEQYF
size: NA
D: TRBD1
J: TRBJ2-7
V: TRBV7-8

DNA: TGTGCCATCAGTGACTTACTAGCGGGGGGCATCACAGATACGCAGTATTTT
CDR3: CAISDLLAGGITDTQYF
size: few
D: TRBD2
J: TRBJ2-3
V: TRBV10-3

DNA: TGCGCCAGCAGCTTGACCGGGACAGGGGCCACCTACTACGAGCAGTACTTC
CDR3: CASSLTGTGATYYEQYF
size: few
D: TRBD1
J: TRBJ2-7
V: TRBV5-1

DNA: TGTGCCAGCAGCTTAGATCAGGGGAGGGAACTGTTTTTT
CDR3: CASSLDQGRELFF
size: few
D: NA
J: TRBJ1-4
V: TRBV11-2

DNA: TGTGCCAGCAGCGCCGGCGGATGGGGAAGGCAAGAGACCCAGTACTTC
CDR3: CASSAGGWGRQETQYF
size: few
D: NA
J: TRBJ2-5
V: TRBV7-2

DNA: TGTGCCAGCAGCTTATCTGGGACAGACGGCGAGCAGTACTTC
CDR3: CASSLSGTDGEQYF
size: NA
D: TRBD1
J: TRBJ2-7
V: TRBV7-8

DNA: TGTGCCAGCAGCCTCCGGACTAGCGGGATAGAGACCCAGTACTTC
CDR3: CASSLRTSGIETQYF
size: NA
D: TRBD2
J: TRBJ2-5
V: TRBV3-1